One sample yielded the 21 T cell receptor beta chains listed below, sequenced in a study of T cell repertoires in cytomegalovirus infection. A single record per CDR3 protein comes from TCRdb applying MiXCR to the reads. The sample lists fewer than 350,000 distinct CDR3 sequences; roughly 29% were seen once. Their specific antigens are unknown. Sample: cultured PBMCs, taken from culture after CMV antigen stimulation. These receptors all come from a human donor in good health (CMV status not recorded). Some clones in this sample may be carry-over from other donors' samples.

V and J are TRBV11-1 and TRBJ2-7, with D tentatively TRBD1 or TRBD2 (6 bases each). With 5 bases removed from V and 3 bases from J, the gap between germline ends came to 20 bases. The V gene's germline CDR1 is SGHAT and CDR2 FQDESV (reference sequence). The CDR3 covers 16 residues. The CDR3 here is CASSADYTGTIYEQYF. DNA for the CDR3: TGTGCCAGCAGCGCGGACTATACCGGGACAATCTACGAGCAGTACTTC.

This clonotype was found many times. The chain is built from TRBV7-2 and TRBJ2-5; 10 nucleotides line up with TRBD1. This CDR3 spans 13 amino acids. With V trimmed by 5 bases and J by 6 bases, 3 bases remained unmatched. CDR1 is SGHTA and CDR2 is FQGNSA in the germline V gene. CDR3: CASSGQGGKTQYF. For the CDR3, the DNA is TGTGCCAGCAGCGGACAGGGGGGGAAGACCCAGTACTTC.

This clonotype was counted at least ten times. This rearrangement joins TRBV12-3 or TRBV12-4 to TRBJ2-5; no reliable D call. CDR3 length: 14 residues. Trimming cost V 0 bases and J 0 bases, with 5 bases left between them. The CDR3 loop reads CASSLAIHQETQYF. The CDR3 region has the DNA TGTGCCAGCAGTTTAGCGATTCACCAAGAGACCCAGTACTTC.

This clonotype was counted only a few times. This chain connects TRBV27 to TRBJ1-1, with D tentatively TRBD1 (5 bases). The CDR3 has 19 residues. V dropped 5 bases and J dropped 1 base, with 26 bases sitting between them. Per the germline V gene, CDR1 is MNHEY and CDR2 is SMNVEV (reference sequence). The CDR3 here is CASSIHFQVGGGTNTEAFF. CDR3 nucleotide sequence: TGTGCCAGCAGTATCCACTTCCAAGTCGGGGGTGGTACGAACACTGAAGCTTTCTTT.

There are a few counts of this clonotype. V is TRBV4-1 and J is TRBJ1-6; 8 nucleotides agree with TRBD1. The CDR3 covers 15 residues. In germline, CDR1 is MGHRA, CDR2 YSYEKL. V shed 4 bases and J 8 bases; nucleotides not matched to a gene: 7. CDR3 nucleotide sequence: TGCGCCAGCAGCCTAACAGGGGGTTCTGATTCACCCCTCCACTTT. Translated: CASSLTGGSDSPLHF.

The chain employs TRBV25-1 and TRBJ2-1; D perhaps matches TRBD2 (6 bases). Looked up from germline, CDR1 is MGHDK and CDR2 is SYGVNS. The V end was cut by 3 bases, the J end by 0 bases, with 12 bases between. CDR3 length: 16 residues. CDR3 in DNA: TGTGCCAGCAGTGATCCAGCGGGCGGCTCCTACAATGAGCAGTTCTTC. Translated: CASSDPAGGSYNEQFF.

This clonotype was counted ten times or more. The rearrangement links TRBV7-2 to TRBJ1-5, with D perhaps TRBD1 (5 bases). CDR3 size: 13 residues. Looked up from germline, CDR1 is SGHTA and CDR2 is FQGNSA. Trimming took 2 bases from V and 9 from J, leaving 11 bases between them. CDR3 DNA: TGTGCCAGCAGCTTACGCTCGGGGGGGCCCCAGCATTTT. Translating it yields CASSLRSGGPQHF.

This clonotype was seen ten or more times. The chain has TRBV7-2 and TRBJ2-3, with D possibly called TRBD1 or TRBD2 (8 bases each). Germline CDR1 reads SGHTA; CDR2 reads FQGNSA. Trimming left V 4 bases short and J 3 bases short, with 14 bases between. CDR3 size: 15 residues. DNA of the CDR3: TGTGCCAGCAGCTCGCGGGGGGACAGGACAGATACGCAGTATTTT. It yields the protein CASSSRGDRTDTQYF.

This clonotype was counted at least ten times. The genes are TRBV28 and TRBJ2-7, with D possibly TRBD1 on 6 matching bases. CDR3 length: 13 residues. The germline V gene encodes CDR1 MDHEN and CDR2 SYDVKM. V lost 3 bases to trimming and J lost 5 bases, with 11 bases between them. The DNA for the CDR3 is TGTGCCAGCAGTTTCCCACAGGGTAACGAGCAGTACTTC. Translated, it gives CASSFPQGNEQYF.

This clonotype has a handful of counts. V usage is TRBV6-1 and J usage is TRBJ2-7; maybe TRBD2 (5 bases). Trimming shortened V by 6 bases and J by 2 bases, and 17 bases separated the two germline ends. Per the germline V gene, CDR1 is MNHNS and CDR2 is SASEGT. There are 15 residues in the CDR3. CDR3 nucleotide sequence: TGTGCCAGCAGGGGAGATGCCGCAGGAACCTACGAGCAGTACTTC. This sequence encodes CASRGDAAGTYEQYF.

This clonotype was counted between two and nine times. Sequence at one end of the junction differs from germline and may be a read error. CDR3 nucleotide sequence: TGTGCCAGCAGTGACCCGACGGGGGGGCAATCTACGGGGGTGAACTTC. Translating it yields CASSDPTGGQSTGVNF. The J gene is TRBJ2-7, the V gene TRBV6-6; 8 bases line up with TRBD2. Germline V gene data show CDR1 as MNHNY and CDR2 as SVGAGI (reference sequence). The CDR3 loop spans 16 amino acids.

Only a few counts were recorded for this clonotype. The chain joins TRBV27 to TRBJ2-1; 9 nucleotides align to TRBD2. Germline CDR1 reads MNHEY; CDR2 reads SMNVEV (reference sequence). The CDR3 sequence is 16 residues long. V lost 6 bases to trimming and J lost 3 bases; unmatched junction nucleotides: 9. DNA for the CDR3: TGTGCCAGCAGCTCGACTGGACTAGCGTTCTACAATGAGCAGTTCTTC. Its translation is CASSSTGLAFYNEQFF.

This chain links TRBV10-2 with TRBJ2-2; TRBD2 matches at 8 bases. With 2 bases clipped from V and 6 bases from J, the junction kept 11 bases outside the gene matches. The CDR3 extends over 17 amino acids. Germline CDR1 WSHSY, CDR2 SAAADI. The CDR3 DNA follows: TGCGCCAGCAGTGAGCTCCAGCGGGGGCAAAGTTCCGGGGAGCTGTTTTTT. This sequence encodes CASSELQRGQSSGELFF.

The chain couples TRBV20-1 to TRBJ2-3; D unresolved. The V gene's germline CDR1 is DFQATT and CDR2 SNEGSKA (reference sequence). The CDR3 runs 13 residues. V lost 1 base and J lost 2, with 7 bases in between. The CDR3 DNA is TGCAGTGCTAGAGTTCCTCTCACAGATACGCAGTATTTT. It encodes CSARVPLTDTQYF.

The chain joins TRBV27 to TRBJ2-7; 7 nucleotides agree with TRBD1. The V segment lost 8 bases and the J segment 7 bases; nucleotides outside the gene matches: 5. Germline-derived CDR1 and CDR2 are MNHEY and SMNVEV (reference sequence). This CDR3 contains 11 residues. In DNA, the CDR3 is TGTGCCAGCCAAGGGACAGAAGAGCAGTACTTC. As protein: CASQGTEEQYF.

The chain uses TRBV4-1 and TRBJ2-1, with 9 bases aligning to TRBD2. V dropped 4 bases and J dropped 10; count of bases not matched to a gene: 14. CDR1 and CDR2 (germline): MGHRA, YSYEKL. The CDR3 is 16 residues long. The CDR3 region has the DNA TGCGCCAGCAGCCTCCGTAGCCAGCGGGAGGCCGGGGAGCAGTTCTTC. The encoded protein is CASSLRSQREAGEQFF.

This clonotype appeared a few times. V and J are TRBV5-6 and TRBJ1-5, with D perhaps TRBD1 (5 bases). The germline V and J ends were trimmed by 2 bases and 2 bases, with 14 bases remaining between them. CDR1 and CDR2 (germline): SGHDT, YYEEEE. The CDR3 extends over 16 amino acids. CDR3 nucleotides: TGTGCCAGCAGCTTCGGGGCCCTCCGGGGCAATCAGCCCCAGCATTTT. The encoded protein is CASSFGALRGNQPQHF.

This clonotype was counted a few times. The V call is TRBV19, the J call TRBJ1-2; tentatively, D is TRBD1 (6 bases). This CDR3 has 12 residues. V was pared by 4 bases and J by 3 bases, with 6 bases between. Germline lookup yields CDR1 LNHDA and CDR2 SQIVND (reference sequence). The CDR3: CASSRTDYGYTF. In DNA, the CDR3 is TGTGCCAGTAGTAGGACAGACTATGGCTACACCTTC. Filled out from reference TRBV19 and TRBJ1-2, the complete variable domain reads DGGITQSPKYLFRKEGQNVTLSCEQNLNHDAMYWYRQDPGQGLRLIYYSQIVNDFQKGDIAEGYSVSREKKESFPLTVTSAQKNPTAFYLCASSRTDYGYTFGSGTRLTVV.

This clonotype came up a few times. The J gene is TRBJ2-3, the V gene TRBV10-3; unclear D gene. Germline CDR1 and CDR2: ENHRY and SYGVKD. The length of the CDR3 is 16 residues. V was cut by 4 bases and J by 2 bases, with 16 bases left in between. The CDR3 region is CAISARQTGVTDTQYF. The CDR3 nucleotides read TGTGCCATCAGTGCACGGCAGACTGGAGTCACAGATACGCAGTATTTT.

The chain has TRBV5-4 and TRBJ2-3; D perhaps matches TRBD2 (6 bases). The CDR3 covers 13 residues. CDR1 is SGHNT, CDR2 YYREEE, per germline (reference sequence). V was trimmed by 0 bases and J by 6 bases, leaving 8 bases between them. This chain's CDR3 is CASSLEREDTQYF. The CDR3 nucleotides are TGTGCCAGCAGCTTGGAACGGGAGGATACGCAGTATTTT. The full variable domain, completed using reference TRBV5-4 and TRBJ2-3, is ETGVTQSPTHLIKTRGQQVTLRCSSQSGHNTVSWYQQALGQGPQFIFQYYREEENGRGNFPPRFSGLQFPNYSSELNVNALELDDSALYLCASSLEREDTQYFGPGTRLTVL.

This clonotype was seen repeatedly, ten times or more. J is TRBJ2-7 and V is TRBV7-3, with D possibly called TRBD1 or TRBD2 (6 bases each). Germline loops: CDR1 SGHTA, CDR2 FQGTGA. The CDR3 contains 15 residues. Trimming removed 4 bases from V and 3 bases from J, with 16 bases in between. The CDR3 nucleotides read TGTGCCAGCAGCTACTACCCTGGAGGGGGCTACGAGCAGTACTTC. Translation gives CASSYYPGGGYEQYF.